These T cell receptor beta chains were read from a single sample in a study of blood T cell repertoires in COVID-19. Sequencing used immunoSEQ multiplex PCR; TCRdb keeps in-frame clones, though not all of them. The repertoire holds about 150,000 clones, with roughly 90% as singletons. Material: peripheral blood. These receptors originate from a man aged 18-30 years with COVID-19, enrolled during active disease. Each CDR3 is given with its conserved first and last residue. D genes are given only for firm matches. Size tells how often a clone was seen (once, few, many) or the class of an expanded clone, and some rows leave it out.

TRBV2	-	TRBJ2-7	TRBD2	14	TGTGCCAGCATTAGCGGGAAAACCTCCTACGAGCAGTACTTC	CASISGKTSYEQYF
TRBV4-2	-	TRBJ2-1	TRBD2	15	TGTGCCAGCAGCCAAGAAGAAGGGACTAGCAATGAGCAGTTCTTC	CASSQEEGTSNEQFF
TRBV30	-	TRBJ1-3	-	13	TGTGCCTGGAGTGACGCGCCCCAAAACACCATATATTTT	CAWSDAPQNTIYF
TRBV5-1	-	TRBJ2-7	-	14	TGCGCCAGCAGCTCCCGGGATGCCTGGGTAGGGCAGTACTTC	CASSSRDAWVGQYF
TRBV4-1	-	TRBJ2-7	-	14	TGCGCCAGCAGCCAAGGAACAGGGCGGTACGAGCAGTACTTC	CASSQGTGRYEQYF
TRBV15	once	TRBJ2-7	-	16	TGTGCCACCAGCAGAGATCTTCTGGCGGCCGCCTACGAGCAGTACTTC	CATSRDLLAAAYEQYF
TRBV19	-	TRBJ2-7	-	15	TGTGCCAGTAGCCGCAGGGGCCAATACCACTACGAGCAGTACTTC	CASSRRGQYHYEQYF
TRBV18	-	TRBJ1-5	TRBD1	13	TGTGCCAGCTCACCGACAGGGGATCAGCCCCAGCATTTT	CASSPTGDQPQHF
TRBV5-4	-	TRBJ2-1	TRBD2	15	TGTGCCAGCAGCTTTTTAGCGGGAGGGGGGAATGAGCAGTTCTTC	CASSFLAGGGNEQFF
TRBV6-5	-	TRBJ2-3	-	14	TGTGCCAGCAGTTACTTGACTAGCACAGATACGCAGTATTTT	CASSYLTSTDTQYF
TRBV21-1	-	TRBJ2-1	-	18	TGTGCCAGCAGCAAATTCTTAGGAGCGGGAGGGCCCATAAATGAGCAGTTCTTC	CASSKFLGAGGPINEQFF
TRBV9	-	TRBJ2-1	TRBD2	15	TGTGCCAGCAGCCTCAGCGGACTAGACCCCAATGAGCAGTTCTTC	CASSLSGLDPNEQFF
TRBV2	few	TRBJ1-2	-	15	TGTGCCAGCAGGGAGAAATCCGGGACACACTATGGCTACACCTTC	CASREKSGTHYGYTF
TRBV5-4	-	TRBJ1-2	TRBD1	16	TGTGCCAGCAGCTTGTTTTCAGGCAGGGGGAACTATGGCTACACCTTC	CASSLFSGRGNYGYTF
TRBV28	-	TRBJ1-2	-	13	TGTGCCAGCGAACGGGGTGAGGGCTATGGCTACACCTTC	CASERGEGYGYTF
TRBV19	once	TRBJ2-1	-	15	TGTGCCAGTGGAAGACTGTATAGCTCCTACAATGAGCAGTTCTTC	CASGRLYSSYNEQFF
TRBV30	-	TRBJ2-1	-	14	TGTGCCTGGAGCCCTCACTGGGTTATCCGGGGGCAGTTCTTC	CAWSPHWVIRGQFF
TRBV7-6	-	TRBJ2-1	TRBD2	15	TGTGCCAGCAGCCGGGGGACTAGCGGACACAATGAGCAGTTCTTC	CASSRGTSGHNEQFF
TRBV7-2	-	TRBJ2-7	-	12	TGTGCCAGCAGCTACATCTCCTACGAGCAGTACTTC	CASSYISYEQYF
TRBV5-4	-	TRBJ1-2	-	15	TGTGCCAGCAGCTTAACAGCCACAGGTTTCTATGGCTACACCTTC	CASSLTATGFYGYTF
TRBV24-1	-	TRBJ2-2	TRBD2	21	TGTGCCACCAGTGACCGAAAGCCGGGACTAGCGGGAGGGCGGAACACCGGGGAGCTGTTTTTT	CATSDRKPGLAGGRNTGELFF
TRBV6-1	-	TRBJ2-5	-	12	TGTGCCAGCAGGGAAGTAGGGGGGACCCAGTACTTC	CASREVGGTQYF
TRBV19	-	TRBJ1-5	TRBD1	16	TGTGCCAGTAGCCTTCTGCTGGACAGGGGAAATAAGCCCCAGCATTTT	CASSLLLDRGNKPQHF
TRBV28	-	TRBJ2-7	-	13	TGTGCCAGCAGTTTAACTGGTTCCTACGAGCAGTACTTC	CASSLTGSYEQYF
TRBV9	-	TRBJ2-1	TRBD2	16	TGTGCCAGCAGCGTAGCCGGGAGGGGCTCCTACAATGAGCAGTTCTTC	CASSVAGRGSYNEQFF
TRBV5-4	-	TRBJ1-5	-	15	TGTGCCAGCAGCTTATCAGGCAGCAGCAATCAGCCCCAGCATTTT	CASSLSGSSNQPQHF
TRBV28	-	TRBJ2-5	-	14	TGTGCCAGCAGTTTACCACAGGAGTTGGAGACCCAGTACTTC	CASSLPQELETQYF
TRBV19	-	TRBJ2-7	-	14	TGTGCCAGTAGTATAGGGGGACTTTCCTACGAGCAGTACTTC	CASSIGGLSYEQYF
TRBV5-1	once	TRBJ1-2	-	12	TGCGCCAGCAGCTTGTCCACCGGGGGCTACACCTTC	CASSLSTGGYTF